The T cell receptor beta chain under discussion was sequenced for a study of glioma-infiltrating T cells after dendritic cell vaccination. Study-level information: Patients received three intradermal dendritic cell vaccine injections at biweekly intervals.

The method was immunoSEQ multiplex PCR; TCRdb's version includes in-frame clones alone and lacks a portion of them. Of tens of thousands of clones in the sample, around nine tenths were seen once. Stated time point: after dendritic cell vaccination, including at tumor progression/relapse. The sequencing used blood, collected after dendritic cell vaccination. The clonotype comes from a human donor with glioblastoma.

The CDR3 reads CASSGWGGYEQFF. CDR3 nucleotides: TGTGCCAGCAGCGGGTGGGGAGGGTATGAGCAGTTCTTC. The chain has TRBV5-8 and TRBJ2-1, with 7 bases lining up with TRBD2. The CDR3 length is 13 residues. Trimming took 4 bases from V and 8 from J; bases not matched to a gene: 6. Germline V gene sequence: CDR1 SGHTS, CDR2 YDEGEE.